Listed here are 10 T cell receptor beta chains from one sample, sequenced in a study of CD8 T cells in Susac syndrome. When the RNA was reverse transcribed, random hexamers were used with an input of about 0.45 to 1 ug. TCRdb re-analysed the immunoSEQ multiplex PCR reads in MiXCR, keeping a single row per CDR3 protein. The sample records 150,000 to 200,000 distinct CDR3 sequences, just over 90% being singletons. Material for sequencing was CD4+ T cells from PBMCs. The source is a human donor in good health.

J is TRBJ2-2 and V is TRBV15; the D is unclear. The germline V gene has CDR1 LNHNV and CDR2 YYDKDF (reference sequence). This CDR3 is built from 15 residues. Trimming shortened V by 1 base and J by 1 base, and 7 bases separated the two germline ends. The CDR3, as DNA: TGTGCCACCAGCAGAGCAGGAGTGAACACCGGGGAGCTGTTTTTT. It translates to CATSRAGVNTGELFF.

CDR3 amino acids: CASSEGGDYGYTF. DNA of the CDR3: TGTGCCAGCAGTGAAGGTGGCGACTATGGCTACACCTTC. This sequence joins TRBV6-1 and TRBJ1-2; unclear D gene. Germline loops: CDR1 MNHNS, CDR2 SASEGT. V dropped 1 base and J dropped 3 bases, with 6 bases sitting between them. This CDR3 region has 13 residues.

The V gene is TRBV4-2, the J gene TRBJ1-2; no clear D. V was trimmed by 0 bases and J by 4 bases, leaving 12 bases between them. CDR3 size: 15 residues. CDR1 LGHNA and CDR2 YNFKEQ come from the germline V gene. The CDR3 nucleotides read TGTGCCAGCAGCCAAGAATCTGTAGTTTTCTATGGCTACACCTTC. Protein product: CASSQESVVFYGYTF.

This chain joins TRBV20-1 and TRBJ2-7, with unresolved D. The CDR3 is made up of 13 amino acids. V lost 0 bases and J lost 7, with 13 bases in between. Germline V gene sequence: CDR1 DFQATT, CDR2 SNEGSKA (reference sequence). Here the CDR3 DNA reads TGCAGTGCTAGAGAAGGGTCTGGGGAAGAGCAGTACTTC. This gives the protein CSAREGSGEEQYF.

This clonotype has only a few counts. V is TRBV7-2 and J is TRBJ2-3; D remains ambiguous. Trimming removed 6 bases from V and 5 bases from J, with 6 bases in between. The CDR3 contains 11 residues. Germline CDR1 reads SGHTA; CDR2 reads FQGNSA. The chain's CDR3 is CASRAGDTQYF. The CDR3 bases are TGTGCCAGCAGGGCAGGAGATACGCAGTATTTT.

The V gene is TRBV29-1, the J gene TRBJ2-3, with D uncertain. The CDR3 is made up of 14 amino acids. Germline values: CDR1 SQVTM, CDR2 ANQGSEA. V was pared by 5 bases and J by 4 bases, with 16 bases between. The CDR3: CSVTLGGDPDTQYF. The CDR3 DNA reads as TGCAGCGTTACTCTGGGTGGGGATCCAGATACGCAGTATTTT.

The chain carries TRBV3-1 and TRBJ1-1; D is perhaps TRBD1 (5 bases). This CDR3 has 13 amino acids. The germline V gene has CDR1 LGHDT and CDR2 YNNKEL (reference sequence). Trimming cost V 2 bases and J 8 bases, with 12 bases left between them. Written as DNA, the CDR3 is TGTGCCAGCAGCCAACTCGACAGCTTAGAAGCTTTCTTT. Protein: CASSQLDSLEAFF.

The chain's CDR3 is CASRAKKTGATYEQYF. Here the CDR3 DNA reads TGTGCCAGCAGGGCGAAAAAGACAGGAGCAACCTACGAGCAGTACTTC. The V and J genes are TRBV2 and TRBJ2-7; D is possibly TRBD1 (6 bases). Trimming left V 6 bases short and J 2 bases short, with 20 bases between. The CDR3 loop spans 16 amino acids. Per the germline V gene, CDR1 is SNHLY and CDR2 is FYNNEI.

This CDR3 is CAISDALETQYF. In DNA form, the CDR3 reads TGTGCCATCAGTGATGCCCTGGAGACCCAGTACTTC. This chain connects TRBV10-3 to TRBJ2-5, with D hard to call. Trimming took off 3 bases at V and 5 bases at J, with 7 bases between the two ends. CDR3 length: 12 amino acids. The germline gives CDR1 ENHRY, CDR2 SYGVKD.

This chain links TRBV10-1 with TRBJ1-5; D possibly corresponds to TRBD1 (5 bases). Germline V gene data show CDR1 as WNHNN and CDR2 as SYGVQD (reference sequence). Trimming took off 6 bases at V and 7 bases at J, with 13 bases between the two ends. The CDR3 contains 13 residues. In nucleotides, the CDR3 is TGCGCCAGCAGCGAGGGACCTGGGCAGCCCCAGCATTTT. Translation gives CASSEGPGQPQHF.